These 26 T cell receptor beta chains share one sample of origin, sequenced in a study of CD4 and CD8 cells across lung adenocarcinoma regions. MiXCR was run by TCRdb on the PCR reads, yielding one entry per CDR3 protein. In the table there are approximately 19,000 distinct CDR3 sequences, about 53% of which are singletons. Sequencing was performed on CD8+ T cells from the margin of a lung tumor. The receptor set was obtained from a male donor with lung adenocarcinoma. The CD4 and CD8 labels of this study may be unreliable.

This rearrangement joins TRBV6-2 or TRBV6-3 to TRBJ2-1; D may be TRBD2 (6 bases). The J call could be wrong; TRBJ2-5 is a better fit for the DNA end. The CDR3 loop spans 13 amino acids. The germline V gene encodes CDR1 MNHEY and CDR2 SVGEGT. The CDR3 sequence is CASSDGGSETQYF. CDR3 DNA sequence: TGTGCCAGCAGCGACGGAGGGAGTGAGACCCAGTACTTC.

The chain links TRBV4-1 to TRBJ2-1; tentatively, D is TRBD2 (5 bases). V lost 0 bases to trimming and J lost 3 bases, with 12 bases between them. Germline assignment: CDR1 MGHRA and CDR2 YSYEKL. The CDR3 contains 16 residues. The CDR3, as DNA: TGCGCCAGCAGCCAAGAAGCGGCCAACCTCTACAATGAGCAGTTCTTC. It encodes CASSQEAANLYNEQFF.

This clonotype showed up many times. The gene calls are TRBV6-1 and TRBJ2-3; 9 nucleotides align to TRBD2. CDR3 length: 15 amino acids. Germline V lookup: CDR1 MNHNS, CDR2 SASEGT. The V and J ends lost 7 bases and 4 bases, in that order; junction bases with no gene match: 9. The CDR3 is CASTSGTARADTQYF. In DNA, the CDR3 is TGTGCCAGCACTAGCGGGACAGCTAGGGCAGATACGCAGTATTTT.

This chain connects TRBV6-1 to TRBJ1-3; perhaps TRBD1 as D (5 bases). Between the trimmed V and J ends, which lost 6 bases and 4 bases, there was a span of 13 bases. The CDR3 spans 14 residues. Germline-derived CDR1 and CDR2 are MNHNS and SASEGT. In nucleotides, the CDR3 is TGTGCCAGCAGCGGAGGGACTTACGGAAACACCATATATTTT. Amino acid sequence: CASSGGTYGNTIYF.

The chain employs TRBV6-5 and TRBJ2-6; 8 bases line up with TRBD1. The CDR3 contains 17 residues. CDR1 and CDR2 from the germline V gene are MNHEY and SVGAGI. V was clipped by 7 bases and J by 4 bases; unmatched bases: 12. CDR3 residues: CASTYSGGVGGANVLTF. CDR3 in DNA: TGTGCCAGCACCTACTCAGGGGGCGTAGGAGGGGCCAACGTCCTGACTTTC.

In regard to this clonotype: The CDR3 end shows no conserved phenylalanine or tryptophan, and so a read error is likely. The DNA is omitted, as the CDR3 cannot be located on it reliably, and the CDR3 follows TCRdb's listing. The rearrangement uses TRBV27 and TRBJ2-5; TRBD1, the table's D call, was not compared with the DNA. CDR1 is MNHEY and CDR2 is SMNVEV in the germline V gene (reference sequence). Counting both end residues, the CDR3 totals 13 amino acids. The CDR3 reads CASSLYQGESQYS.

CDR3 in amino acids: CASTRGEVTNEQFF. The CDR3 DNA reads as TGTGCCAGCACCCGGGGGGAGGTGACCAATGAGCAGTTCTTC. This chain joins TRBV9 and TRBJ2-1, with 7 bases lining up with TRBD2. The CDR3 runs 14 residues. Per germline, CDR1 SGDLS and CDR2 YYNGEE. V trimming: 6 bases; J trimming: 6 bases; junction bases outside the gene matches: 9.

This chain links TRBV7-2 with TRBJ2-1; no reliable D call. CDR1 is SGHTA, CDR2 FQGNSA, per germline. V dropped 1 base and J dropped 7 bases, with 11 bases sitting between them. The CDR3 runs to 14 residues. The CDR3 DNA reads TGTGCCAGCAGCTTAGTTTGGAGTGGGAATGAGCAGTTCTTC. This sequence encodes CASSLVWSGNEQFF. Complete variable domain (other parts from reference TRBV7-2 and TRBJ2-1): GAGVSQSPSNKVTEKGKDVELRCDPISGHTALYWYRQSLGQGLEFLIYFQGNSAPDKSGLPSDRFSAERTGGSVSTLTIQRTQQEDSAVYLCASSLVWSGNEQFFGPGTRLTVL.

The chain couples TRBV6-1 to TRBJ1-2; D gene ambiguous. The CDR3 has 13 residues. V dropped 7 bases and J dropped 0 bases, with 9 bases sitting between them. The germline V gene has CDR1 MNHNS and CDR2 SASEGT. CDR3 sequence reads: CASTDKANYGYTF. The CDR3 DNA sequence: TGTGCCAGCACCGACAAAGCTAACTATGGCTACACCTTC.

The V and J genes are TRBV6-1 and TRBJ1-1; 9 bases agree with TRBD1. The CDR3 has 12 amino acids. The ends lost 6 bases at V and 6 bases at J; junction bases unmatched: 2. The germline V gene has CDR1 MNHNS and CDR2 SASEGT. CDR3 sequence: CASRRQGAEAFF. The CDR3 DNA reads TGTGCCAGCAGGAGACAGGGGGCTGAAGCTTTCTTT.

A few counts support this clonotype. The rearrangement links TRBV15 to TRBJ2-6, with a possible D match to TRBD2 (5 bases). The V and J ends lost 9 bases and 0 bases respectively, with 9 bases between them. This CDR3 has 14 amino acids. CDR1 LNHNV and CDR2 YYDKDF come from the germline V gene (reference sequence). This chain's CDR3 is CATTRGSGANVLTF. CDR3 nucleotide sequence: TGTGCCACTACCCGGGGCTCTGGGGCCAACGTCCTGACTTTC.

In the case of this clonotype: One end of the junction does not line up with germline, which may come from a read error. V is TRBV6-1 and J is TRBJ2-3, with 8 nucleotides matching TRBD2. The length of the CDR3 is 16 residues. CDR1 MNHNS and CDR2 SASEGT come from the germline V gene. The CDR3 is CASRPGGGGGGDTQYF. CDR3 sequence (DNA): TGTGCCAGCAGGCCGGGAGGGGGGGGTGGCGGAGATACGCAGTATTTC.

On this clonotype: The junction does not match germline at one end; this may be a read error. The genes are TRBV6-1 and TRBJ2-5; 7 positions agree with TRBD2. Germline V gene lookup returns CDR1 MNHNS and CDR2 SASEGT. This CDR3 region has 15 residues. DNA of the CDR3: TGTGCCAGGGGCAACGGCGGACTAGACCCAGAGACGCAGTACTTC. It yields the protein CARGNGGLDPETQYF.

The chain has TRBV6-5 and TRBJ1-4; 8 nucleotides line up with TRBD1. CDR1 and CDR2 from the germline V gene are MNHEY and SVGAGI. Trimming took 4 bases from V and 7 from J; bases not matched to a gene: 5. The CDR3 contains 14 residues. Written as DNA, the CDR3 is TGTGCCAGCAGTTCCAGGGGGCTGGGTGAAAAACTGTTTTTT. It codes for CASSSRGLGEKLFF.

This clonotype was seen a few times. This chain uses TRBV6-1 with TRBJ1-5; D unresolved. The CDR3 runs 13 residues. V lost 7 bases and J 4 bases, leaving 11 bases between the germline ends. Germline CDR1 is MNHNS and CDR2 is SASEGT. The CDR3 DNA sequence: TGTGCCAGCAAGGGAATTGGTAATCAGCCCCAGCATTTT. Protein product: CASKGIGNQPQHF.

This chain links TRBV10-1 with TRBJ2-2, with TRBD2 matching 7 bases. The germline V gene has CDR1 WNHNN and CDR2 SYGVQD (reference sequence). This CDR3 is 16 amino acids long. The J segment lost 3 bases and the V segment lost 0 bases, leaving 4 bases of the junction unmatched. CDR3 coding DNA: TGCGCCAGCAGTGAGTCGGGCGGGAGAGACACCGGGGAGCTGTTTTTT. Its translation is CASSESGGRDTGELFF.

This clonotype was detected only a few times. The chain uses TRBV6-1 and TRBJ2-5; D remains ambiguous. CDR1 and CDR2 (germline): MNHNS, SASEGT. The CDR3 totals 13 residues. Deletions cut 4 bases from V and 6 bases from J, with 12 bases between. CDR3 in amino acids: CASSGTYTQTQYF. CDR3 coding DNA: TGTGCCAGCAGTGGCACTTACACCCAGACCCAGTACTTC.

J is TRBJ2-1 and V is TRBV6-1; 9 nucleotides line up with TRBD1. J was trimmed by 6 bases and V by 4 bases; bases with no gene match: 7. This CDR3 spans 15 amino acids. Germline V gene sequence: CDR1 MNHNS, CDR2 SASEGT. The CDR3 sequence is CASSGPGTGPNEQFF. The CDR3 bases are TGTGCCAGCAGTGGCCCCGGGACAGGGCCCAATGAGCAGTTCTTC.

The V call is TRBV6-7, the J call TRBJ2-2, with TRBD2 matching 14 bases. TRBV6-7 counts as an open reading frame of uncertain function. The CDR3 is 23 residues long. V lost 2 bases and J lost 5; bases outside the gene matches: 22. The CDR3 bases are TGTGCCAGCAGTTACCCCCAGGGGAGACTAGCGGGAGGGCCCCGGCTAGAGACCGGGGAGCTGTTTTTT. The encoded protein is CASSYPQGRLAGGPRLETGELFF.

The chain uses TRBV4-1 and TRBJ2-3, with D possibly matching TRBD2 (5 bases). Germline V CDR1 and CDR2: MGHRA, YSYEKL. The CDR3 is 15 amino acids. V was shortened by 5 bases and J by 12 bases, with 24 bases between the two germline ends. CDR3 in DNA: TGCGCCAGCAGCTCGAGGGTGGAGGACCAAGAGACCCAGTATTTT. Translated: CASSSRVEDQETQYF.

The rearrangement links TRBV6-1 to TRBJ2-6, with D perhaps TRBD2 (6 bases). The V gene lost 6 bases and the J gene lost 18 bases, with 24 bases spanning the gap. The CDR3 runs to 14 residues. Germline CDR1 is MNHNS and CDR2 is SASEGT. The CDR3 spells CASREGPGAYVQTF. CDR3 coding DNA: TGTGCCAGCAGGGAGGGGCCTGGGGCCTACGTGCAGACTTTC.

This clonotype was seen only a few times. At one end the junction does not follow the germline gene, possibly because of a read error. This chain joins TRBV6-1 and TRBJ2-5; the match to TRBD2 covers 7 bases. Germline values: CDR1 MNHNS, CDR2 SASEGT. The CDR3 length is 16 residues. The CDR3 here is CASREAGGGVGETQYF. CDR3 DNA sequence: TGTGCCAGCAGGGAGGCCGGGGGAGGGGTCGGGGAGACGCAGTACTTC.

A remark on this clonotype: One junction end disagrees with the germline gene, perhaps due to a read error. J is TRBJ2-1 and V is TRBV20-1, with 13 bases that match TRBD2. Germline loops: CDR1 DFQATT, CDR2 SNEGSKA (reference sequence). The CDR3 extends over 13 amino acids. The CDR3 coding sequence is TGCAGTGCTAGAGGGACTAGCGGGAGTCTCGTGCTCTTC. It yields the protein CSARGTSGSLVLF.

This clonotype has just a few counts. The J gene is TRBJ2-5, the V gene TRBV28, with 8 bases that match TRBD2. This CDR3 region has 15 residues. J was trimmed by 3 bases and V by 2 bases; bases with no gene match: 5. CDR1 is MDHEN and CDR2 is SYDVKM in the germline V gene. The DNA for the CDR3 is TGTGCCAGCAGTTTAGCGGGAGGCCCGAAAGAGACCCAGTACTTC. Protein: CASSLAGGPKETQYF.

Regarding this clonotype: At one end, the junction sequence differs from germline, possibly due to a read error. V and J are TRBV6-1 and TRBJ2-6; perhaps TRBD1 as D (5 bases). CDR1 and CDR2 from the germline V gene are MNHNS and SASEGT. The CDR3 is made up of 15 amino acids. The CDR3 bases are TGTGCCAGCAGCTTCGACCAAGCTGGGGCCTACGTGCAGTATTTC. Protein product: CASSFDQAGAYVQYF.

Remarks on this clonotype: Since the CDR3 does not end with the conserved phenylalanine or tryptophan, this likely comes from a read error. The limits of the CDR3 on the DNA are not certain, so only TCRdb's listed CDR3 is given. The V call is TRBV6-1, the J call TRBJ2-3; the tabulated D call, TRBD1, remains unverified against the DNA. The CDR3 totals 16 residues, both ends included. Germline V gene data show CDR1 as MNHNS and CDR2 as SASEGT. This CDR3 is CATPLQTGGGRVSSTS.